The entry below gives a single T cell receptor beta chain sequence along with its context. The antigen is unknown. Sequencing used immunoSEQ multiplex PCR; TCRdb keeps in-frame clones, though not all of them. Here the sample spans roughly 160,000 clones, about nine tenths being singletons. This entry belongs to a study of T cell responses to AZD1222 COVID-19 vaccine. Points from the study as a whole: CD4 TCRs covered the whole spike, strongest at regions 160-218 and 743-854. Among those given AZD1222, only five to seven were seropositive at baseline. Reports indicate that nearly half of spike-specific TCRs are directed at unmutated variant regions. Donors were chiefly white British, with a greater number of females, and clonal diversity was perhaps underestimated.

The material sequenced was peripheral blood, taken on day 0 of AZD1222 vaccination. This TCR came from an adult in good health.

The DNA for the CDR3 is TGTGCCAGCAGCTTAACGGGACAGCACACAGATACGCAGTATTTT. As protein: CASSLTGQHTDTQYF. The genes are TRBV7-9 and TRBJ2-3; TRBD1 matches at 7 bases. Germline V gene lookup returns CDR1 SEHNR and CDR2 FQNEAQ (reference sequence). CDR3 size: 15 residues. V lost 2 bases and J lost 2; bases outside the gene matches: 4. The whole variable domain, filled in from reference TRBV7-9 and TRBJ2-3, reads DTGVSQNPRHKITKRGQNVTFRCDPISEHNRLYWYRQTLGQGPEFLTYFQNEAQLEKSRLLSDRFSAERPKGSFSTLEIQRTEQGDSAMYLCASSLTGQHTDTQYFGPGTRLTVL.